The present entry profiles one T cell receptor (beta chain) with its context. The antigen it binds to is not known. Base quality data are lacking; no much larger clone is found one base away. Library preparation employed RACE. Sequenced using a NextSeq 500. Library preparation attached unique molecular identifiers to individual cDNA molecules for quantitative, reproducible TCR counting. For every blood RNA sample, sequencing covered both the TCR alpha and TCR beta chains. The source study handled its data this way. A median of about 87,000 TCRs per sample was observed, with a range of about 23,224 to 690,600. V, J and CDR3 annotation of the TCR reads was performed with the Decombinator software suite. For PS versus PT1 abundance plots, all samples were subsampled to the same number of TCRs (28,000). TCRs were defined as expanded if absent before sensitization and observed at least eight times at the 2-week time point. Using fastp at Q25 and MiXCR, TCRdb reprocessed the public reads and kept productive beta chains. Identical CDR3 protein sequences are pooled into one entry, listed with their most common genes and DNA. TCRdb assigned the V and J calls; the authors' analysis was not used. The sample table contains fewer than 200,000 distinct CDR3 sequences; only one count was recorded for 25% to 30% of them. Less than 3.5% of the sample lies in the top ten.

CDR1 and CDR2 are read off the germline V gene as MDHEN and SYDVKM. Germline trimming amounts to 5 bases on V and 0 bases on J, with 7 as the count of junction bases outside the gene matches. The cysteine opens and the phenylalanine closes a CDR3 of 16 amino acids. CDR3 DNA only is kept here, 48 bases in frame from base 1. These data are taken from a study of human T cells and chemical hapten exposure (dated by TCRdb to about 2021). As for the study more broadly: For sensitization, 2% DPC in acetone was applied to a 2 cm by 2 cm area of upper inner arm skin. Blood was sampled from patients pre-sensitization (week 0) and at 2, 6 and about 24 weeks after DPC sensitization. Approximately 30 alopecia patients provided blood for TCR sequencing at one to four time points (pre-sensitization, 2, 6 and 24 weeks). Patients additionally received weekly therapeutic DPC doses to the scalp throughout the approximately 25-week study period. The patient cohort, mostly female, included alopecia areata with under or over 50% scalp involvement, alopecia totalis and alopecia universalis. The libraries were sequenced as a pool, and the TCR yield per sample differed mostly because of small variations in library volumes within the pool. The study tracked peripheral blood TCR repertoire changes in vivo during primary and secondary sensitization to the hapten diphenylcyclopropenone (DPC) in alopecia patients. Patch tests used Finn chambers with 0.01% DPC on the upper back, scored after 6 days by International Contact Dermatitis Research Group standards.

Points the paper makes about the study in general: Expanded TCRs formed significantly more large CDR3 similarity clusters than pre-sensitization or healthy control sets, consistent with antigen-driven responses. After repeated subsampling, the strength of the expansion versus patch-test correlation and the threshold at which it became significant changed. Because all patients had alopecia, a presumed autoimmune disease, the immune response of the patients might differ from that of healthy individuals. No change with DPC sensitization was found in the number of TCRs above 1 in 1000 frequency, and no evidence of global repertoire structure alterations was found. Patch test score was positively correlated with the number of PT1 expanded TCRs, with significance at thresholds 8, 16 and 32 but not at 4.

This sample's time point label indicates: pre-sensitization, week 0. According to the study, the label for this sample's treatment or condition signals: therapeutic diphenylcyclopropenone sensitization with weekly scalp DPC. At each patch-test visit, blood was drawn before the patch test was applied. Patients were eligible if aged 18 to 70, diagnosed with alopecia and judged suitable for DPC therapy, and pregnant patients were excluded. Total RNA was extracted from unfractionated whole blood collected in Tempus Blood RNA tubes. The sequence links TRBV28 to TRBJ2-4; 7 central bases correspond to TRBD2. The sequence came from a woman younger than 45 with alopecia areata. Some clones in this sample may be carry-over from other donors' samples. Sequencing used whole blood, obtained in connection with sensitization to the hapten diphenylcyclopropenone (DPC). The nucleotide sequence is given as TGTGCCAGCAGTCCCGGGACTACCGCAGCCAAAAACATTCAGTACTTC. This gives the protein CASSPGTTAAKNIQYF. The reference TRBV28 and TRBJ2-4 proteins fill in what lies around the CDR3, so the full variable domain reads DVKVTQSSRYLVKRTGEKVFLECVQDMDHENMFWYRQDPGLGLRLIYFSYDVKMKEKGDIPEGYSVSREKKERFSLILESASTNQTSMYLCASSPGTTAAKNIQYFGAGTRLSVL.